These 15 T cell receptor beta chains share one sample of origin, sequenced in a study of blood T cell repertoires in COVID-19. The assay was immunoSEQ multiplex PCR, and TCRdb's table has in-frame clones only and misses some. The data show 150,000 to 200,000 clones, roughly nine tenths seen once. The sample comprised peripheral blood. Receptor source: a man between 65 and 80 years old with active or convalescent COVID-19.

The CDR3 is CATKREGTDTEAFF. CDR3 bases: TGTGCCACGAAACGGGAGGGGACAGACACTGAAGCTTTCTTT. The chain has TRBV19 and TRBJ1-1; TRBD1 aligns across 7 bases. Trimming cost V 10 bases and J 3 bases; bases outside gene matches: 11. Germline CDR1 reads LNHDA; CDR2 reads SQIVND (reference sequence). CDR3 size: 14 residues.

This rearrangement joins TRBV5-6 to TRBJ2-3; a weak D match, TRBD1 (7 bases). Germline V gene data show CDR1 as SGHDT and CDR2 as YYEEEE. The CDR3 is 16 amino acids. Trimming took 4 bases from V and 1 from J, leaving 16 bases between them. CDR3 sequence reads: CASSKPQGEGTDTQYF. Written as DNA, the CDR3 is TGTGCCAGCAGCAAACCCCAGGGGGAGGGCACAGATACGCAGTATTTT.

This rearrangement joins TRBV4-1 to TRBJ2-1; a possible D gene is TRBD2 (6 bases). Germline-derived CDR1 and CDR2 are MGHRA and YSYEKL. The CDR3 is 15 amino acids. Trimming shortened V by 1 base and J by 1 base, and 8 bases separated the two germline ends. Here the CDR3 reads CASSQGRESYNEQFF. The CDR3 DNA reads as TGCGCCAGCAGCCAAGGGCGGGAATCCTACAATGAGCAGTTCTTC.

The chain recombines TRBV28 with TRBJ1-5, with a weak D call TRBD1 (5 bases). The germline V gene has CDR1 MDHEN and CDR2 SYDVKM. V shed 3 bases and J shed 2 bases, with 20 bases lying between them. The CDR3 contains 18 residues. The DNA of the CDR3 is TGTGCCAGCAGTTTGGGACGGTCCTCGGGGGTTCGCAATCAGCCCCAGCATTTT. Protein product: CASSLGRSSGVRNQPQHF.

This chain connects TRBV11-2 to TRBJ2-1; 11 nucleotides match TRBD2. CDR1 is SGHAT, CDR2 FQNNGV, per germline. The length of the CDR3 is 17 residues. The trim removed 0 bases at V and 7 bases at J, leaving 8 bases unmatched. Written as DNA, the CDR3 is TGTGCCAGCAGCTTAGATCGAAGACTAGCGGGGCGTAATGAGCAGTTCTTC. This sequence encodes CASSLDRRLAGRNEQFF.

This clone was counted between two and nine times. V and J are TRBV28 and TRBJ2-3; 11 nucleotides match TRBD2. CDR3 length: 15 amino acids. Trimming at V came to 3 bases and at J to 5 bases, leaving 4 bases not matched to a gene. Looked up from germline, CDR1 is MDHEN and CDR2 is SYDVKM. CDR3 region: CASSFASGGLDTQYF. CDR3 in DNA: TGTGCCAGCAGTTTTGCTAGCGGGGGGTTAGATACGCAGTATTTT.

The gene calls are TRBV7-2 and TRBJ2-7; the match to TRBD2 covers 8 bases. This CDR3 spans 16 amino acids. Germline V gene data show CDR1 as SGHTA and CDR2 as FQGNSA. J lost 0 bases, V lost 3 bases, and 7 bases had no gene match. CDR3 amino acids: CASSFLPGTSSYEQYF. The CDR3 DNA reads TGTGCCAGCAGCTTCCTCCCCGGGACTAGCTCCTACGAGCAGTACTTC.

V is TRBV4-1 and J is TRBJ2-1, with 8 bases identical to TRBD2. The CDR3 is 16 residues long. V trimming: 0 bases; J trimming: 2 bases; junction bases outside the gene matches: 3. The germline V gene has CDR1 MGHRA and CDR2 YSYEKL. The CDR3 DNA is TGCGCCAGCAGCCAAGATCAAGCGGGGGCCTACAATGAGCAGTTCTTC. This encodes CASSQDQAGAYNEQFF.

The count of this clone is one. CDR3 sequence: CAWSAPGTGGNIQYF. The CDR3 DNA follows: TGTGCCTGGAGCGCCCCCGGGACAGGGGGTAACATTCAGTACTTC. V usage is TRBV30 and J usage is TRBJ2-4; 11 bases line up with TRBD1. This CDR3 region has 15 residues. V shed 3 bases and J 7 bases; nucleotides not matched to a gene: 8. CDR1 and CDR2 from the germline V gene are GTSNPN and SVGIG (reference sequence).

This clone was detected once. The J gene is TRBJ1-3, the V gene TRBV18; possibly TRBD1 for D (5 bases). The germline V gene has CDR1 KGHSH and CDR2 LQKENI. V was trimmed by 0 bases and J by 2 bases, leaving 11 bases between them. This CDR3 is built from 16 residues. The CDR3 nucleotides read TGTGCCAGCTCACCACCCTTACAGGTTGCTGGAAACACCATATATTTT. This sequence encodes CASSPPLQVAGNTIYF.

The chain couples TRBV7-8 to TRBJ2-5, with 11 bases aligning to TRBD2. Germline CDR1 and CDR2: SGHVS and FQNEAQ. J was trimmed by 0 bases and V by 5 bases; bases with no gene match: 2. The CDR3 runs 15 residues. The CDR3 DNA reads as TGTGCCAGCAGCCGACTAGCGGGACACCAAGAGACCCAGTACTTC. Translating it yields CASSRLAGHQETQYF. Supplemented by reference TRBV7-8 and TRBJ2-5, the full variable domain reads GAGVSQSPRYKVAKRGQDVALRCDPISGHVSLFWYQQALGQGPEFLTYFQNEAQLDKSGLPSDRFFAERPEGSVSTLKIQRTQQEDSAVYLCASSRLAGHQETQYFGPGTRLLVL.

This clone was seen just once. This chain connects TRBV15 to TRBJ2-7; weak D call: TRBD1 (6 bases). There are 15 residues in the CDR3. CDR1 and CDR2 from the germline V gene are LNHNV and YYDKDF (reference sequence). Trimming shortened V by 0 bases and J by 5 bases, and 14 bases separated the two germline ends. CDR3 amino acids: CATSRDPNRADEQYF. As DNA, the CDR3 is TGTGCCACCAGCAGAGATCCCAACAGGGCAGACGAGCAGTACTTC.

The V gene is TRBV28, the J gene TRBJ2-7; unclear D gene. This CDR3 has 11 amino acids. Trimming left V 5 bases short and J 3 bases short, with 5 bases between. CDR1 MDHEN and CDR2 SYDVKM come from the germline V gene. The DNA for the CDR3 is TGTGCCAGCAGTATAAACTACGAGCAGTACTTC. This encodes CASSINYEQYF.

Here the CDR3 DNA reads TGTGCCAGTAGGCCCCCCAGGGGCATGAACACTGAAGCTTTCTTT. Protein sequence: CASRPPRGMNTEAFF. The chain is built from TRBV19 and TRBJ1-1, with a weak D call TRBD1 (6 bases). V lost 6 bases to trimming and J lost 0 bases, with 14 bases between them. The germline V gene encodes CDR1 LNHDA and CDR2 SQIVND (reference sequence). This CDR3 comprises 15 residues. Variable domain in full (rest from reference TRBV19 and TRBJ1-1): DGGITQSPKYLFRKEGQNVTLSCEQNLNHDAMYWYRQDPGQGLRLIYYSQIVNDFQKGDIAEGYSVSREKKESFPLTVTSAQKNPTAFYLCASRPPRGMNTEAFFGQGTRLTVV.

The chain couples TRBV28 to TRBJ2-2, with 7 bases lining up with TRBD2. There are 15 residues in the CDR3. V lost 3 bases and J lost 6; bases outside the gene matches: 7. Per the germline V gene, CDR1 is MDHEN and CDR2 is SYDVKM. CDR3 sequence reads: CASSFGGSRPGELFF. CDR3 sequence (DNA): TGTGCCAGCAGTTTTGGCGGGAGCCGACCCGGGGAGCTGTTTTTT. Variable domain in full (rest from reference TRBV28 and TRBJ2-2): DVKVTQSSRYLVKRTGEKVFLECVQDMDHENMFWYRQDPGLGLRLIYFSYDVKMKEKGDIPEGYSVSREKKERFSLILESASTNQTSMYLCASSFGGSRPGELFFGEGSRLTVL.